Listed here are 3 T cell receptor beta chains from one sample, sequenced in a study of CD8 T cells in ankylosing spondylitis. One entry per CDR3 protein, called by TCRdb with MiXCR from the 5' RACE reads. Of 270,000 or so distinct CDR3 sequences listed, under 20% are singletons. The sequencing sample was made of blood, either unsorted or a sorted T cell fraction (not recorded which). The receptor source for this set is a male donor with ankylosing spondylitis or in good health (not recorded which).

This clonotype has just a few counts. CDR3 sequence: CSASWGTTYEQYF. CDR3 bases: TGCAGTGCTAGCTGGGGGACTACCTACGAGCAGTACTTC. The chain joins TRBV20-1 to TRBJ2-7; 7 nucleotides match TRBD2. Germline V lookup: CDR1 DFQATT, CDR2 SNEGSKA (reference sequence). The CDR3 loop spans 13 amino acids. The junction had 4 bases not matched to a gene; V was cut back by 3 bases and J by 2 bases.

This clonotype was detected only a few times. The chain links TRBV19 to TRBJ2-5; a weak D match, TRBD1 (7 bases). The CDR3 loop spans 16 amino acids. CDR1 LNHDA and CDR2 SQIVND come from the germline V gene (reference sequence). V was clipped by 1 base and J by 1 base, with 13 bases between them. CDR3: CASSIGAGGFQETQYF. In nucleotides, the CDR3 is TGTGCCAGTAGTATAGGGGCAGGGGGGTTCCAAGAGACCCAGTACTTC. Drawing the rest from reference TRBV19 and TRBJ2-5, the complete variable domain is DGGITQSPKYLFRKEGQNVTLSCEQNLNHDAMYWYRQDPGQGLRLIYYSQIVNDFQKGDIAEGYSVSREKKESFPLTVTSAQKNPTAFYLCASSIGAGGFQETQYFGPGTRLLVL.

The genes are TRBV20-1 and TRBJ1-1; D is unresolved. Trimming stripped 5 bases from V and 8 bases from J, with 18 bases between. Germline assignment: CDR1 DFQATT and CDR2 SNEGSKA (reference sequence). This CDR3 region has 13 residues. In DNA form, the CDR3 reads TGCAGTGCTCTTTATTCGGACGGCGGGGAAGCTTTCTTT. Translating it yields CSALYSDGGEAFF.